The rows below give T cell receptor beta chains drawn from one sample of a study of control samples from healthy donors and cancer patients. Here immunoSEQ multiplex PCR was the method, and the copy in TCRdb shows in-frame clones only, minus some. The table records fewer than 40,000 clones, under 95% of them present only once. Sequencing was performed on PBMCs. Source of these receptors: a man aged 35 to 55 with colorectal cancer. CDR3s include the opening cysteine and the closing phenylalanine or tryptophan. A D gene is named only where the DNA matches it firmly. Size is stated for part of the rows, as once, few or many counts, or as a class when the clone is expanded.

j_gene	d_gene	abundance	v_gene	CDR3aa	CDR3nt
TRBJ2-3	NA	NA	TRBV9	CASSVRRTADTQYF	TGTGCCAGCAGTGTCCGGAGGACAGCAGATACGCAGTATTTT
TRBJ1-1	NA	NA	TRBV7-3	CASSFDSTALNTEAFF	TGTGCCAGCAGCTTCGACTCGACGGCCTTGAACACTGAAGCTTTCTTT
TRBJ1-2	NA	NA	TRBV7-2	CASSLGTADYGYTF	TGTGCCAGCAGCTTAGGTACAGCCGACTATGGCTACACCTTC
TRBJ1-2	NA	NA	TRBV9	CASSTDYYGYTF	TGTGCCAGCAGCACTGACTACTATGGCTACACCTTC
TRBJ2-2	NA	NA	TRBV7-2	CASSFSGNTGELFF	TGTGCCAGCAGCTTCTCCGGGAACACCGGGGAGCTGTTTTTT
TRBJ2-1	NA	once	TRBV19	CASRRQVGSSYNEQFF	TGTGCCAGTAGAAGACAGGTTGGGAGCTCCTACAATGAGCAGTTCTTC
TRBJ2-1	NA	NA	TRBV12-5	CASGFVSGLYNEQFF	TGTGCTAGTGGTTTCGTTTCGGGACTCTACAATGAGCAGTTCTTC
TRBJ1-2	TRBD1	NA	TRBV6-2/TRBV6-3	CASSYSSLQGKNGYTF	TGTGCCAGCAGTTACTCTTCTCTACAGGGGAAGAACGGCTACACCTTC
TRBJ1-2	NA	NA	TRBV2	CASSPDSNYGYTF	TGTGCCAGCAGCCCGGACAGCAACTATGGCTACACCTTC
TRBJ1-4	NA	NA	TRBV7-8	CASSSGDGEKLFF	TGTGCCAGCAGCTCGGGGGACGGTGAAAAACTGTTTTTT
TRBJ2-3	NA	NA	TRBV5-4	CASSLTSTDTQYF	TGTGCCAGCAGCTTGACTAGCACAGATACGCAGTATTTT
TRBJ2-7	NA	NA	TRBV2	CASSEPGRVSVEQYF	TGTGCCAGCAGCGAACCCGGCAGGGTCTCGGTCGAGCAGTACTTC
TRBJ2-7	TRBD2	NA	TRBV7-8	CASSPAGDGGEQYF	TGTGCCAGCAGTCCCGCGGGGGACGGCGGCGAGCAGTACTTC
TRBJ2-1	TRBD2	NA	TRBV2	CASRAGTSGGFSYNEQFF	TGTGCCAGCAGGGCCGGGACTAGCGGGGGGTTCTCCTACAATGAGCAGTTCTTC
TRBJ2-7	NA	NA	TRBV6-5	CASRVDSAGEQYF	TGTGCCAGCAGGGTTGACTCGGCGGGCGAGCAGTACTTC
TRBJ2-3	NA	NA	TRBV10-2	CASRTRGTQYF	TGCGCCAGCCGTACTCGGGGGACGCAGTATTTT
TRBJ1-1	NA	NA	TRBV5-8	CASSLGWVLNTEAFF	TGTGCCAGCAGCTTGGGTTGGGTCTTGAACACTGAAGCTTTCTTT
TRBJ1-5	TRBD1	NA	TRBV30	CAWGTGGDRPQHF	TGTGCCTGGGGGACAGGGGGCGATCGGCCCCAGCATTTT
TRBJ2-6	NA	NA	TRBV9	CASSVGGSGANVLTF	TGTGCCAGCAGCGTAGGGGGCTCTGGGGCCAACGTCCTGACTTTC
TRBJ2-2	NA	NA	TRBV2	CASLISNTGELFF	TGTGCCAGCCTAATATCGAACACCGGGGAGCTGTTTTTT
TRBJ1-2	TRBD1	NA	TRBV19	CATWGQDYGYTF	TGTGCCACATGGGGACAGGACTATGGCTACACCTTC
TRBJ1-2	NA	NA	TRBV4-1	CASSRDDRTNYGYTF	TGCGCCAGCAGCCGCGATGACAGGACTAACTATGGCTACACCTTC
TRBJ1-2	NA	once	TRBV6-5	CASSSSAVDGLHGYTF	TGTGCCAGCAGTTCCTCCGCGGTGGACGGACTGCACGGCTACACCTTC
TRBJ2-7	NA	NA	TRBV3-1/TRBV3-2	CASSQERGSYEQYF	TGTGCCAGCAGCCAAGAAAGGGGTTCCTACGAGCAGTACTTC
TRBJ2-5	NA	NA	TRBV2	CASSEAWGLLGKTQYF	TGTGCCAGCAGTGAAGCGTGGGGGTTACTCGGGAAGACCCAGTACTTC
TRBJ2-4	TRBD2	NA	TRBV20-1	CSASNAGGLSNIQYF	TGCAGTGCTAGTAATGCGGGGGGGCTGTCAAACATTCAGTACTTC
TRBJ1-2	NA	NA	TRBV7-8	CASSLLRAGGGTNYGYTF	TGTGCCAGCAGCTTATTGCGGGCGGGGGGGGGAACTAACTATGGCTACACCTTC
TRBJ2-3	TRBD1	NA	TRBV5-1	CASTGQGSIGGSTDTQYF	TGCGCCAGCACCGGACAGGGGTCGATTGGGGGGAGCACAGATACGCAGTATTTT
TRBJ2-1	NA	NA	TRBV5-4	CASSSQNEQFF	TGTGCCAGCAGTAGTCAGAATGAGCAGTTCTTC
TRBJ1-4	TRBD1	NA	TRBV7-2	CASSFGQGDEKLFF	TGTGCCAGCAGCTTCGGACAGGGGGATGAAAAACTGTTTTTT
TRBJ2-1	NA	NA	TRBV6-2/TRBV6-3	CASSYGGRPRQFF	TGTGCCAGCAGTTATGGAGGAAGACCACGGCAGTTCTTC
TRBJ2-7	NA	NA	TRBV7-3	CASSSGRGVYEQYF	TGTGCCAGCAGCTCGGGACGGGGAGTCTACGAGCAGTACTTC
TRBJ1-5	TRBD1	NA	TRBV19	CASSTQGGQPQHF	TGTGCCAGTAGTACCCAAGGGGGCCAGCCCCAGCATTTT
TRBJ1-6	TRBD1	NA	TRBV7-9	CASSALSGTDYNSPLHF	TGTGCCAGCAGCGCACTTTCTGGGACAGACTATAATTCACCCCTCCACTTT
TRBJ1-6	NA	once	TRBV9	CASSVVAADNSPLHF	TGTGCCAGCAGCGTAGTAGCGGCAGATAATTCACCCCTCCACTTT
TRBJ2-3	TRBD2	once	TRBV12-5	CASGLVTLAGGSSTDTQYF	TGTGCTAGTGGTTTGGTAACCCTAGCGGGGGGTTCTTCCACAGATACGCAGTATTTT
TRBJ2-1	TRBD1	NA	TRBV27	CASSSGTGADSFRSTSYNEQFF	TGTGCCAGCAGTTCGGGGACAGGGGCAGATTCGTTTCGATCTACCTCCTACAATGAGCAGTTCTTC
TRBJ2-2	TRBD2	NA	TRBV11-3	CASSLVGLAGTGELFF	TGTGCCAGCAGCTTAGTGGGACTAGCGGGCACCGGGGAGCTGTTTTTT
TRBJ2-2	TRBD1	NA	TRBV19	CASSNLQGWELFF	TGTGCCAGTAGTAACCTACAGGGGTGGGAGCTGTTTTTT
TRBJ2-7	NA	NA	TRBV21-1	CASSTVSSDSYEQYF	TGTGCCAGCAGCACTGTATCGTCCGACAGCTACGAGCAGTACTTC
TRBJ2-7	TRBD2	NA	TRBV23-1	CASSSLAGGHPYEQYF	TGCGCCAGCAGTTCGTTAGCGGGGGGGCATCCCTACGAGCAGTACTTC
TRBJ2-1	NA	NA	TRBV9	CASSVGYYNEQFF	TGTGCCAGCAGCGTCGGGTATTACAATGAGCAGTTCTTC
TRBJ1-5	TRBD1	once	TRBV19	CASSTRGATGAGNQPQHF	TGTGCCAGTAGTACACGAGGGGCGACAGGGGCGGGCAATCAGCCCCAGCATTTT
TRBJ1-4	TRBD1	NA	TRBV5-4	CASTITGGGEKLFF	TGTGCCAGCACCATTACAGGGGGAGGGGAAAAACTGTTTTTT
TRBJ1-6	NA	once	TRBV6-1	CASSEDRTQTYNSPLHF	TGTGCCAGCAGTGAAGACAGAACACAGACCTATAATTCACCCCTCCACTTT
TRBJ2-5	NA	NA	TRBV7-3	CASSPNEETQYF	TGTGCCAGCAGCCCAAACGAAGAGACCCAGTACTTC
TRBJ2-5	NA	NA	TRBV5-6	CASSLGEATKETQYF	TGTGCCAGCAGCTTGGGAGAGGCAACTAAAGAGACCCAGTACTTC
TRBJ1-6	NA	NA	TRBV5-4	CASSWGIESPLHF	TGTGCCAGCAGCTGGGGGATAGAGTCACCCCTCCACTTT
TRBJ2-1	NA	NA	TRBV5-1	CASRLWDEQFF	TGCGCCAGCCGCCTGTGGGATGAGCAGTTCTTC